The 14 T cell receptor beta chains in this list originate from one sample, sequenced in a study of blood T cell repertoires in COVID-19. TCRdb keeps only in-frame clones here, not all; method: immunoSEQ multiplex PCR. The sample lists some 150,000 clones; 87% were seen once. The specimen sequenced was peripheral blood. These TCRs come from a woman aged 55-70 years who had recovered from COVID-19.

The chain carries TRBV19 and TRBJ2-6, with TRBD1 matching over 9 bases. Trimming removed 5 bases from V and 2 bases from J; junction bases left unmatched: 4. The germline V gene encodes CDR1 LNHDA and CDR2 SQIVND (reference sequence). The CDR3 consists of 16 residues. The CDR3 is CASSPRDRAGANVLTF. The CDR3 bases are TGTGCCAGTAGTCCCAGGGACAGGGCTGGGGCCAACGTCCTGACTTTC.

This chain joins TRBV6-2 or TRBV6-3 and TRBJ1-5; D ambiguous. From germline, CDR1 is MNHEY and CDR2 SVGEGT. Trimming cost V 2 bases and J 10 bases, with 12 bases left between them. This CDR3 is built from 13 residues. The CDR3: CASSYAAHVPQHF. The CDR3 region has the DNA TGTGCCAGCAGTTACGCCGCGCACGTTCCCCAGCATTTT.

The genes are TRBV28 and TRBJ1-4; no clear D gene. The germline V gene has CDR1 MDHEN and CDR2 SYDVKM. Trimming left V 5 bases short and J 5 bases short, with 6 bases between. This CDR3 has 12 amino acids. The chain's CDR3 is CASSRANEKLFF. CDR3 nucleotide sequence: TGTGCCAGCAGTCGAGCGAATGAAAAACTGTTTTTT. The whole variable domain, filled in from reference TRBV28 and TRBJ1-4, reads DVKVTQSSRYLVKRTGEKVFLECVQDMDHENMFWYRQDPGLGLRLIYFSYDVKMKEKGDIPEGYSVSREKKERFSLILESASTNQTSMYLCASSRANEKLFFGSGTQLSVL.

V is TRBV3-1 (or the pseudogene TRBV3-2) and J is TRBJ2-1; possible D gene TRBD1, 6 bases. CDR3 length: 16 amino acids. The germline V gene has CDR1 LGHDT and CDR2 YNNKEL (reference sequence). The ends were cut back, 7 bases at V and 3 bases at J, with 19 bases in the middle. CDR3 protein: CASTPHSGDRYNEQFF. CDR3 nucleotide sequence: TGTGCCAGCACTCCACACTCAGGGGATCGCTACAATGAGCAGTTCTTC.

The chain couples TRBV19 to TRBJ1-5, with D possibly matching TRBD1 (5 bases). V was shortened by 0 bases and J by 4 bases, with 19 bases between the two germline ends. CDR3 size: 18 residues. Germline CDR1 is LNHDA and CDR2 is SQIVND (reference sequence). CDR3 loop: CASSIDAMDTPRNQPQHF. CDR3 bases: TGTGCCAGTAGTATAGATGCTATGGACACCCCTCGGAATCAGCCCCAGCATTTT.

This chain links TRBV6-5 with TRBJ1-2, with TRBD1 matching over 9 bases. CDR1 MNHEY and CDR2 SVGAGI come from the germline V gene. This CDR3 has 13 residues. With V trimmed by 3 bases and J by 7 bases, 3 bases remained unmatched. As DNA, the CDR3 is TGTGCCAGCAGTTATGGGACAGGGTCTGGCTACACCTTC. Protein: CASSYGTGSGYTF.

V usage is TRBV27 and J usage is TRBJ1-1; 9 nucleotides align to TRBD1. The CDR3 covers 17 residues. In germline, CDR1 is MNHEY, CDR2 SMNVEV (reference sequence). With V trimmed by 5 bases and J by 1 base, 11 bases remained unmatched. The CDR3 sequence is CASSEGYRGPANTEAFF. CDR3 bases: TGTGCCAGCAGTGAGGGTTACAGGGGGCCAGCGAACACTGAAGCTTTCTTT.

J is TRBJ2-1 and V is TRBV25-1; TRBD2 is a possible D gene (7 bases). The CDR3 length is 14 residues. With 2 bases removed from V and 7 bases from J, the gap between germline ends came to 12 bases. CDR1 and CDR2 from the germline V gene are MGHDK and SYGVNS. Written as DNA, the CDR3 is TGTGCCAGCAGTGAAGGGGGGGCCTTGAATGAGCAGTTCTTC. It codes for CASSEGGALNEQFF.

The chain uses TRBV19 and TRBJ1-5; D may be TRBD1 (5 bases). This CDR3 is 13 amino acids long. Germline V gene data show CDR1 as LNHDA and CDR2 as SQIVND (reference sequence). V dropped 3 bases and J dropped 7 bases, with 10 bases sitting between them. CDR3 protein: CASSMGLGQPQHF. CDR3 sequence (DNA): TGTGCCAGTAGTATGGGACTTGGCCAGCCCCAGCATTTT.

The V call is TRBV7-3, the J call TRBJ2-1; 8 bases agree with TRBD1. The germline V gene encodes CDR1 SGHTA and CDR2 FQGTGA. The CDR3 sequence is 15 residues long. Losses at the gene ends were 3 bases for V and 1 base for J; bases not matched to a gene: 2. CDR3 coding DNA: TGTGCCAGCAGCTTTGACAGGGGATCCTACAATGAGCAGTTCTTC. It yields the protein CASSFDRGSYNEQFF.

V and J are TRBV5-4 and TRBJ2-1, with a weak D call TRBD2 (5 bases). The ends were cut back, 4 bases at V and 3 bases at J, with 11 bases in the middle. Germline CDR1 is SGHNT and CDR2 is YYREEE (reference sequence). This CDR3 region has 14 residues. The CDR3 region has the DNA TGTGCCAGCAGCGCGGACGGGAACTACAATGAGCAGTTCTTC. This sequence encodes CASSADGNYNEQFF.

V usage is TRBV19 and J usage is TRBJ2-1; the match to TRBD1 covers 8 bases. The germline gives CDR1 LNHDA, CDR2 SQIVND (reference sequence). J gave up 10 bases and V 7 bases, and 9 bases lay outside the gene matches. The CDR3 covers 13 residues. CDR3 sequence reads: CASTGQGSGEQFF. DNA for the CDR3: TGTGCCAGTACCGGACAGGGTTCAGGCGAGCAGTTCTTC.

This chain joins TRBV2 and TRBJ2-3; 10 nucleotides line up with TRBD2. This CDR3 is 14 amino acids long. CDR1 SNHLY and CDR2 FYNNEI come from the germline V gene. The trim removed 9 bases at V and 2 bases at J, leaving 5 bases unmatched. CDR3 loop: CASKLAGPTDTQYF. The CDR3 region has the DNA TGTGCCAGTAAACTAGCGGGGCCCACAGATACGCAGTATTTT.

This chain connects TRBV10-3 to TRBJ1-2, with D perhaps TRBD1 (5 bases). The CDR3 is 15 residues long. Per germline, CDR1 ENHRY and CDR2 SYGVKD. Deletions cut 0 bases from V and 8 bases from J, with 16 bases between. The CDR3 DNA reads as TGTGCCATCAGTGAGTCGAGGCAGGGCTCGCGGGGCTACACCTTC. Protein: CAISESRQGSRGYTF.